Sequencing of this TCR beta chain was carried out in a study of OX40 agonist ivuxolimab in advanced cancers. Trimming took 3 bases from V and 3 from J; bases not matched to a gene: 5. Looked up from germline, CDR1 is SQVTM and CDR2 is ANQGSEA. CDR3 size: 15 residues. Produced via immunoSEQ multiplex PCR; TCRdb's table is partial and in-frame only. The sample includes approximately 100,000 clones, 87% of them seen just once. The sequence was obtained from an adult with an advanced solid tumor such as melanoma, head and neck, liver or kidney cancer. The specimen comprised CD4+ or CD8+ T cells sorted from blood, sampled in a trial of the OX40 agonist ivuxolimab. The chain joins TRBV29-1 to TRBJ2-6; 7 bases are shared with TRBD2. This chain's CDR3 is CSVDGGGVGANVLTF. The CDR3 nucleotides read TGCAGCGTTGATGGGGGAGGGGTTGGGGCCAACGTCCTGACTTTC.